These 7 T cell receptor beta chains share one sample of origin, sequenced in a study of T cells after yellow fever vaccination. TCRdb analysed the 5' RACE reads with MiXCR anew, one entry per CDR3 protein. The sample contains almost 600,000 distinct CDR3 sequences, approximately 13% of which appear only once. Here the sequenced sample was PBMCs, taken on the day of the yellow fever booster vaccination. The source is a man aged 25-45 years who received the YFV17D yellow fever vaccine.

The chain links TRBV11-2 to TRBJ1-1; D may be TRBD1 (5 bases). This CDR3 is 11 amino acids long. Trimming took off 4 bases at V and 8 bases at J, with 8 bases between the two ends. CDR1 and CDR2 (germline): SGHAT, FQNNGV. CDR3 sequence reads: CASSSWGEAFF. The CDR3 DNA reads TGTGCCAGCAGCTCATGGGGGGAAGCTTTCTTT.

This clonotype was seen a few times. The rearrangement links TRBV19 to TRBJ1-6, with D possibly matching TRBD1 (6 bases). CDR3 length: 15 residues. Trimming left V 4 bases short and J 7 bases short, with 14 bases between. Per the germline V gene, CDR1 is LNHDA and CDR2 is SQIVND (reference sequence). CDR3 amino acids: CASSTTGLGNSPLHF. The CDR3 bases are TGTGCCAGTAGTACGACAGGTCTAGGAAATTCACCCCTCCACTTT.

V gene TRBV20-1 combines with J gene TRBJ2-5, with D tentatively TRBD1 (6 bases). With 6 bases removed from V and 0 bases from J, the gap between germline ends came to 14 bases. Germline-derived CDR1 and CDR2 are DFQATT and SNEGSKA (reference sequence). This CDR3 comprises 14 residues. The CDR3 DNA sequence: TGCAGTGCCTGGTTGGACAGCTACCAAGAGACCCAGTACTTC. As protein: CSAWLDSYQETQYF.

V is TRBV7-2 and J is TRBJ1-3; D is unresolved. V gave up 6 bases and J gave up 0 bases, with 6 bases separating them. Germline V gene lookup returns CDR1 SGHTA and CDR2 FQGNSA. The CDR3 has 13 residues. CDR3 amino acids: CASRLSSGNTIYF. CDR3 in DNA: TGTGCCAGCAGGCTGTCCTCTGGAAACACCATATATTTT.

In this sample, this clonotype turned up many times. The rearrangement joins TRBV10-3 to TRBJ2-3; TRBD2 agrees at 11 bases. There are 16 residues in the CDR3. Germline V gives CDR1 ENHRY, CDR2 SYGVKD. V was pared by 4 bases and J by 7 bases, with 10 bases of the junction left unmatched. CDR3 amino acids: CAISGALAGAMYTQYF. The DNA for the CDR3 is TGTGCCATCAGTGGCGCACTAGCGGGAGCTATGTATACGCAGTATTTT.

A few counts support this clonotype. Here the CDR3 reads CASSLGRYGTEAFF. The CDR3 DNA reads TGTGCCAGCAGCTTGGGCAGATATGGCACTGAAGCTTTCTTT. The chain employs TRBV7-8 and TRBJ1-1; no definite D call. Trimming removed 3 bases at V and 4 bases at J, with 12 bases between. The CDR3 contains 14 residues. Germline CDR1 and CDR2: SGHVS and FQNEAQ. The variable domain in full, with the rest retrieved from reference TRBV7-8 and TRBJ1-1, is GAGVSQSPRYKVAKRGQDVALRCDPISGHVSLFWYQQALGQGPEFLTYFQNEAQLDKSGLPSDRFFAERPEGSVSTLKIQRTQQEDSAVYLCASSLGRYGTEAFFGQGTRLTVV.

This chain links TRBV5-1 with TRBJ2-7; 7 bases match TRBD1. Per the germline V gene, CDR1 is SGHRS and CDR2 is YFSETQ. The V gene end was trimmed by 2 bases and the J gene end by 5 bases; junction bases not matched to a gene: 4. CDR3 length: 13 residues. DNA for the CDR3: TGCGCCAGCAGCTTAGACAGGGACGACGAGCAGTACTTC. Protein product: CASSLDRDDEQYF.